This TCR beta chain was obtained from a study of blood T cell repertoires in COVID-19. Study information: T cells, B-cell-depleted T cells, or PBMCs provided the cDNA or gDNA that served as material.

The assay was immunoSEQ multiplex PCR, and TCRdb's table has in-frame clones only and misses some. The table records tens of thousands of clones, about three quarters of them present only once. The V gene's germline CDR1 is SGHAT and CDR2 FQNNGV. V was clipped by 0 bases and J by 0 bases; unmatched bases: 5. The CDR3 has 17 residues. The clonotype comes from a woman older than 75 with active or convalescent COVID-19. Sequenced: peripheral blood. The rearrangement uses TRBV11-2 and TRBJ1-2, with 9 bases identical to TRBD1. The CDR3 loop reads CASSLDGQGWANYGYTF. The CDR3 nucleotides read TGTGCCAGCAGCTTAGATGGACAGGGGTGGGCTAACTATGGCTACACCTTC. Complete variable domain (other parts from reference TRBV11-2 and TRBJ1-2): EAGVAQSPRYKIIEKRQSVAFWCNPISGHATLYWYQQILGQGPKLLIQFQNNGVVDDSQLPKDRFSAERLKGVDSTLKIQPAKLEDSAVYLCASSLDGQGWANYGYTFGSGTRLTVV.